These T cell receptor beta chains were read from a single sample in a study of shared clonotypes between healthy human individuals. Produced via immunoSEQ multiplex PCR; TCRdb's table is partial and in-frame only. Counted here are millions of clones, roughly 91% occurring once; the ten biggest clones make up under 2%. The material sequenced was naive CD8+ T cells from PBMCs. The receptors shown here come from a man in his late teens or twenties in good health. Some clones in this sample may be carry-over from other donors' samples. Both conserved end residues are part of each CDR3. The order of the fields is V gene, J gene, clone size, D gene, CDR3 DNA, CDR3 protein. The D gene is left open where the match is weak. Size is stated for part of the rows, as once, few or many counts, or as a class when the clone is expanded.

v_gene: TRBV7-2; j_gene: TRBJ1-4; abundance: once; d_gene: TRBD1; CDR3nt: TGTGCCAGCAGCCTATGGCCGGGACAGGGGAATGAAAAACTGTTTTTT; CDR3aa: CASSLWPGQGNEKLFF
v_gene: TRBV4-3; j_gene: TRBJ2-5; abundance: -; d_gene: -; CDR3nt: TGCGCCAGCAGCCTCGGGGGAAGCCAAGAGACCCAGTACTTC; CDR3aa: CASSLGGSQETQYF
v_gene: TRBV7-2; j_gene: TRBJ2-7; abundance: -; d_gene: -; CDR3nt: TGTGCCAGCAGCCCCCGGGACACTTTCCCCTACGAGCAGTACTTC; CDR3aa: CASSPRDTFPYEQYF
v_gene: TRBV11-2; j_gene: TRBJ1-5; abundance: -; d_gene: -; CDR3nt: TGTGCCAGCAGCTTAGATTCAGGTCTCGGGCCCCAGCATTTT; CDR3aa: CASSLDSGLGPQHF
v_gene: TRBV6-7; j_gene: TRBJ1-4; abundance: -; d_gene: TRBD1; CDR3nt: TGTGCCAGCAGTTACTCGGGACAGGGGGCTATTAATGAAAAACTGTTTTTT; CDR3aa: CASSYSGQGAINEKLFF
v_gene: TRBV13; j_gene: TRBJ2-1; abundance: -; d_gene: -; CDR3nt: TGTGCCAGCAGCTTTATGAGTAGGTGGGATTCCTACAATGAGCAGTTCTTC; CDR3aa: CASSFMSRWDSYNEQFF
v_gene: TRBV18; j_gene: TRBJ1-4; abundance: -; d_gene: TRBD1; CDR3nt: TGTGCCAGCTCACCACCCGGGACAGTCACCCATGAAAAACTGTTTTTT; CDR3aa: CASSPPGTVTHEKLFF
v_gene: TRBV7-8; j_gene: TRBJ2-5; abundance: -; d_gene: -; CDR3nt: TGTGCCAGCAGCTTAATCTTAGGGGTTCAAGAGACCCAGTACTTC; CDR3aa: CASSLILGVQETQYF
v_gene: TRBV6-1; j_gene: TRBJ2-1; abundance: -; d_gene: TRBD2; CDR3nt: TGTGCCAGCAGTGAAGGACTAGCGGGAGGTTTATCCTACAATGAGCAGTTCTTC; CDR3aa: CASSEGLAGGLSYNEQFF
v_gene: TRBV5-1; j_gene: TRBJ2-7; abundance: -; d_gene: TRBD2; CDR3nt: TGCGCCAGCAGCTTGACGGGAGGCGAGCAGTACTTC; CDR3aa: CASSLTGGEQYF
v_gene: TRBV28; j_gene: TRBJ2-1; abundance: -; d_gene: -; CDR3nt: TGTGCCAGCAGCTACAATGAGCAGTTCTTC; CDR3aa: CASSYNEQFF
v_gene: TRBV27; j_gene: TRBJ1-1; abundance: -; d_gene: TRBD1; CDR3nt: TGTGCCAGCAGCCCTGGGACAGGGGGCACTGAAGCTTTCTTT; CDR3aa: CASSPGTGGTEAFF
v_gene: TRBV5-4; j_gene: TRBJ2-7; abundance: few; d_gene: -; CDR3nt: TGTGCCAGCAGCTTGTCACAGGGACCTTTCGCCGAGCAGTACTTC; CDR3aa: CASSLSQGPFAEQYF
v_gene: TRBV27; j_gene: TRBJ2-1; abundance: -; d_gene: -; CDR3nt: TGTGCCAGCAGTCCCGGGGACAATGAGCAGTTCTTC; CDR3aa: CASSPGDNEQFF
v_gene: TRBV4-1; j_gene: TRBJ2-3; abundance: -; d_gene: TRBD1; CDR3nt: TGCGCCAGCAGCTTGGGACAGGGGGCAGATACGCAGTATTTT; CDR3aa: CASSLGQGADTQYF
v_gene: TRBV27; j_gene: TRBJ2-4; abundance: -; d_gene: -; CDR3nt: TGTGCCAGCAGTCTCTTATTCGGAGGAGGCCAGTACTTC; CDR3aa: CASSLLFGGGQYF
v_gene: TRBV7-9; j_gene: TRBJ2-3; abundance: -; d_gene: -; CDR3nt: TGTGCCAGCAGCAGTACCCGGGACCCAGCAAGCACAGATACGCAGTATTTT; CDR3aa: CASSSTRDPASTDTQYF
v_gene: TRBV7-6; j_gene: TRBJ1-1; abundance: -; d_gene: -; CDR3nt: TGTGCCAGCAGCCGGTCGAGAGCATCTGAAGCTTTCTTT; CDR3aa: CASSRSRASEAFF